The rows below give T cell receptor beta chains drawn from one sample of a study. TCRdb redid the calling of the RT-PCR reads with MiXCR, one entry per CDR3 protein. The profile covers approximately 720,000 distinct CDR3 sequences, with more than 13% appearing a single time and 3.6% taken by the ten largest. Sequenced sample: memory CD4+ T cells from blood. The source is a female donor in good health, serving as a healthy control. Both conserved end residues are part of each CDR3. Each record gives: V gene, J gene, CDR3 length, CDR3 protein.

TRBV5-1	TRBJ2-3	13	CASSDSRGDTQYF
TRBV7-9	TRBJ2-7	14	CASSLLAGEDEQYF
TRBV7-2	TRBJ2-1	13	CASSWPGSNEQFF
TRBV29-1	TRBJ1-2	14	CSVRRAYPNYGYTF
TRBV6-1	TRBJ2-1	16	CASRDGLPGTYNEQFF
TRBV7-2	TRBJ2-1	16	CASSFWGSGRVNEQFF
TRBV20-1	TRBJ1-6	13	CSVRELGPPLLHF
TRBV7-2	TRBJ2-7	15	CASSQDRTQLREQYF
TRBV25-1	TRBJ1-2	15	CASSALGQGNYGYTF
TRBV5-1	TRBJ2-3	14	CASSLALGGDTQYF
TRBV6-5	TRBJ1-2	15	CASSFGVGTGLSYTF
TRBV5-1	TRBJ1-5	14	CASSLEGLNQPQHF
TRBV5-5	TRBJ2-2	17	CASSFLVGRDLTGELFF
TRBV5-4	TRBJ2-5	15	CASSLGVATQETQYF
TRBV20-1	TRBJ2-7	13	CSASGRSSYEQYF
TRBV7-2	TRBJ2-1	15	CASSQLAGVGNEQFF
TRBV6-5	TRBJ2-7	15	CASRRGQGASYEQYF
TRBV15	TRBJ1-2	14	CATSRDNSGYGYTF
TRBV5-6	TRBJ1-2	16	CASSPDRGQGAYGYTF
TRBV20-1	TRBJ2-7	15	CSARPSVGGPYEQYF
TRBV5-6	TRBJ1-6	18	CASSQQGEFSSYNSPLHF
TRBV7-8	TRBJ2-1	18	CASSSSSASGSSYNEQFF
TRBV6-2/TRBV6-3	TRBJ2-3	21	CASSYPMQGLAGGPRPDTQYF
TRBV20-1	TRBJ2-7	14	CSAREGNGQGEQYF
TRBV6-6	TRBJ1-1	16	CASSHGARAGVSEAFF
TRBV7-9	TRBJ2-7	15	CASSPPEDILYEQYF
TRBV7-2	TRBJ1-6	14	CASSVLGLHSPLHF
TRBV20-1	TRBJ2-1	13	CSAPPNWGNEQFF
TRBV20-1	TRBJ1-1	13	CSARPRGNTEAFF
TRBV7-9	TRBJ1-1	15	CASSLVLRWGTEAFF
TRBV7-2	TRBJ2-4	14	CASSSTYQGGIQYF
TRBV20-1	TRBJ1-5	13	CSAIGGAPQPQHF
TRBV3-1	TRBJ2-2	17	CASSNGQGRTGTGELFF
TRBV5-1	TRBJ2-1	16	CASSLETAVSYNEQFF
TRBV12-3/TRBV12-4	TRBJ1-1	13	CANHKGIGTEAFF
TRBV28	TRBJ2-7	11	CASSSSKEQYF
TRBV11-2	TRBJ2-5	16	CASSSNPGLAGETQYF
TRBV12-3/TRBV12-4	TRBJ2-3	14	CASSVGLSPDTQYF